This TCR beta chain originates from a study of regulatory T cells in long-lasting Graves disease. CDR3 regions were amplified by Arm-PCR using iRepertoire HTBI primers to build TCR beta libraries. TCRdb re-derived calls from the multiplex PCR reads in MiXCR, one entry per CDR3 protein. The table lists approximately 560,000 distinct CDR3 sequences, around 15% of them singletons. The sample holds many counts of this clonotype. What it binds is unknown. General study results and limits: Persistent Graves' cases showed lower TCR diversity than newly diagnosed cases. Researchers reported studying only peripheral blood, not thyroid tissue. When disease was persistent, TRBV28, TRBJ1-2 and TRBJ2-5 were the favored segments.

Time point of the sample: newly diagnosed GD, antithyroid drugs for less than 3 months. With RNA extracted from PBMCs as input, the TCR library was made. Trimming left V 1 base short and J 3 bases short, with 12 bases between. From germline, CDR1 is SGHTA and CDR2 FQGNSA. The CDR3 extends over 15 amino acids. These records were also assigned to another study, of T cells in Graves' hyperthyroidism and ophthalmopathy. That investigation notes: Carried out on the TCR CDR3, a first-round RT-PCR used the HTBI primer set.

The genes are TRBV7-2 and TRBJ1-2; D possibly corresponds to TRBD1 (5 bases). Sequencing used peripheral blood mononuclear cells (PBMCs), obtained at new diagnosis, from a patient treated with antithyroid drugs. The sequence was collected from a man in his late teens or twenties with Graves disease. The chain's CDR3 is CASSLGQGMDYGYTF. As DNA, the CDR3 is TGTGCCAGCAGCTTAGGCCAGGGTATGGACTATGGCTACACCTTC.